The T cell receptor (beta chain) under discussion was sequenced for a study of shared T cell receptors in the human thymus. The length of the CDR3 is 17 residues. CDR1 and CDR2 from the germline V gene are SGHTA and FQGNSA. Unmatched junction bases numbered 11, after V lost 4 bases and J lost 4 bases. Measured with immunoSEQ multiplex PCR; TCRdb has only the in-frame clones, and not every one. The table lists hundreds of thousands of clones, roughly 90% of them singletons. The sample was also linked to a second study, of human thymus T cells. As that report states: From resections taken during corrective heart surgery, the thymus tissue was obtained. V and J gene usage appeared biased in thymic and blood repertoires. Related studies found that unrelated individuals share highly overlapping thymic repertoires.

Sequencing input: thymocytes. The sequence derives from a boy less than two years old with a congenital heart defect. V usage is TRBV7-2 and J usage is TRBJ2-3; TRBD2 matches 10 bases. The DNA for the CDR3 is TGTGCCAGCAGCTCCCTCCTAGCGGGAGAACTTGCAGATACGCAGTATTTT. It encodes CASSSLLAGELADTQYF. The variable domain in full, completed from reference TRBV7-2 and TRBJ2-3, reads GAGVSQSPSNKVTEKGKDVELRCDPISGHTALYWYRQSLGQGLEFLIYFQGNSAPDKSGLPSDRFSAERTGGSVSTLTIQRTQQEDSAVYLCASSSLLAGELADTQYFGPGTRLTVL.